Judged by abundance, the clone carrying this T cell receptor beta chain is medium-sized. Its specificity is unknown. TRBV12-4/TRBJ1-2 clonotypes were amplified with adaptor-ligated barcode primers. TCRdb ran MiXCR on the multiplex PCR reads and lists one entry per CDR3 protein. The data show approximately 810 distinct CDR3 sequences, with under 4.5% seen just once and 28% held by the top ten. The length of the CDR3 is 14 residues. The V gene lost 0 bases and the J gene lost 4 bases, with 9 bases spanning the gap. General observations from the study: Greatest tumor Treg TCR overlap was with tumor naive CD4+ cells. The TCR gene usage of tumor memory CD4+ T cells clustered together with blood and lymph node memory CD4+ cells and with lymph node naive CD4+ cells.

The V call is TRBV12-3 or TRBV12-4, the J call TRBJ1-2; D not resolved. The sample comprised naive CD4+ T cells sorted from blood. Regarding subset: naive CD4+ T cells, CD4+CD45RA+CD25-. The source of this sequence is a female donor with breast cancer. The chain's CDR3 is CASSLAMEFYGYTF. The CDR3 DNA follows: TGTGCCAGCAGTTTAGCAATGGAGTTCTATGGCTACACCTTC.